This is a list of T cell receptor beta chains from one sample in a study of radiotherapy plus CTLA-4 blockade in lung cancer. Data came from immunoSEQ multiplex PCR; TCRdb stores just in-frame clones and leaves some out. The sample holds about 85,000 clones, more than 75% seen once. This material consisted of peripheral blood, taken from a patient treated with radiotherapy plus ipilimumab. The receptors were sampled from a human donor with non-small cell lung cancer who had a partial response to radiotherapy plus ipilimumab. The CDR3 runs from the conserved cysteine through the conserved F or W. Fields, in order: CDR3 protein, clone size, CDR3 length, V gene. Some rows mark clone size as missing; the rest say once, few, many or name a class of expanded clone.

CDR3 protein: CASSLRTSVAYNEQFF
clone size: once
CDR3 length: 16
V gene: TRBV7-8

CDR3 protein: CASSPRTGGTGSKTGELFF
clone size: .
CDR3 length: 19
V gene: TRBV27

CDR3 protein: CASSQDQLAKNIQYF
clone size: .
CDR3 length: 15
V gene: TRBV4-2

CDR3 protein: CAWSGIGVNSPLHF
clone size: .
CDR3 length: 14
V gene: TRBV30

CDR3 protein: CATSTRQLPNEQFF
clone size: .
CDR3 length: 14
V gene: TRBV15

CDR3 protein: CASSLSSGRRGRRTDTQYF
clone size: .
CDR3 length: 19
V gene: TRBV28

CDR3 protein: CASSIRQAQYF
clone size: few
CDR3 length: 11
V gene: TRBV7-2

CDR3 protein: CASSPSGGADSPLHF
clone size: .
CDR3 length: 15
V gene: TRBV14

CDR3 protein: CASGAWDYGYTF
clone size: .
CDR3 length: 12
V gene: TRBV6-5

CDR3 protein: CASSLRRTATNEKLFF
clone size: once
CDR3 length: 16
V gene: TRBV5-6

CDR3 protein: CASSLTGQPLYGYTF
clone size: .
CDR3 length: 15
V gene: TRBV27

CDR3 protein: CASSRQVRTAQHF
clone size: once
CDR3 length: 13
V gene: TRBV7-8

CDR3 protein: CASSLGLHGGNEKLFF
clone size: .
CDR3 length: 16
V gene: TRBV5-1

CDR3 protein: CAWSVGLAGDTQYF
clone size: .
CDR3 length: 14
V gene: TRBV30

CDR3 protein: CASRTRQGAQPQHF
clone size: few
CDR3 length: 14
V gene: TRBV6-6

CDR3 protein: CASSLKAGADEQFF
clone size: .
CDR3 length: 14
V gene: TRBV7-9

CDR3 protein: CASSKAGTGAVNTEAFF
clone size: .
CDR3 length: 17
V gene: TRBV21-1

CDR3 protein: CASSLGQAGYTF
clone size: .
CDR3 length: 12
V gene: TRBV5-1

CDR3 protein: CASSSGLAGPYNEQFF
clone size: once
CDR3 length: 16
V gene: TRBV7-8

CDR3 protein: CASSSKREGPFYEQYF
clone size: .
CDR3 length: 16
V gene: TRBV6-5

CDR3 protein: CATNPGQANYGYTF
clone size: .
CDR3 length: 14
V gene: TRBV5-1

CDR3 protein: CASSQTGSYGYTF
clone size: .
CDR3 length: 13
V gene: TRBV6-5

CDR3 protein: CASASGSYNEQFF
clone size: once
CDR3 length: 13
V gene: TRBV7-3

CDR3 protein: CASSLFRAVISNQPQHF
clone size: once
CDR3 length: 17
V gene: TRBV28

CDR3 protein: CASSFSGRDDTQYF
clone size: .
CDR3 length: 14
V gene: TRBV18